Presented here are 31 T cell receptor beta chains from one specimen sequenced in a study of blood T cell repertoires in COVID-19. Clones were read by immunoSEQ multiplex PCR, and TCRdb kept only the in-frame ones, dropping some. The sample holds about 54,000 clones, 90% seen once. Sequenced sample: peripheral blood. The source of these receptors is a woman aged 35 to 49 with active COVID-19.

The chain joins TRBV7-9 to TRBJ1-1; TRBD1 matches 7 bases. Germline V lookup: CDR1 SEHNR, CDR2 FQNEAQ (reference sequence). The V segment lost 4 bases and the J segment 3 bases; nucleotides outside the gene matches: 5. The length of the CDR3 is 14 residues. In DNA, the CDR3 is TGTGCCAGCAGCTCGACGACAGGGCACACTGAAGCTTTCTTT. It is translated as CASSSTTGHTEAFF.

The chain joins TRBV7-9 to TRBJ1-3; no reliable D call. The CDR3 loop spans 13 amino acids. Deletions cut 6 bases from V and 8 bases from J, with 14 bases between. Germline V CDR1 and CDR2: SEHNR, FQNEAQ (reference sequence). The CDR3 spells CASSPGNLDTIYF. The CDR3 nucleotides are TGTGCCAGCAGTCCCGGGAACCTGGACACCATATATTTT.

The chain couples TRBV9 to TRBJ2-7; 9 positions agree with TRBD1. Per germline, CDR1 SGDLS and CDR2 YYNGEE. The CDR3 runs to 14 residues. V lost 3 bases, J lost 5 bases, and 6 bases stayed unmatched. The CDR3 DNA follows: TGTGCCAGCAGCGCGGGGACAGGGTTTCACGAGCAGTACTTC. The encoded protein is CASSAGTGFHEQYF.

The genes are TRBV18 and TRBJ2-1; 7 bases are a match to TRBD2. The CDR3 runs 15 residues. The V gene's germline CDR1 is KGHSH and CDR2 LQKENI. Trimming at V came to 1 base and at J to 3 bases, leaving 3 bases not matched to a gene. CDR3 region: CASSPQRGFYNEQFF. The CDR3 region has the DNA TGTGCCAGCTCACCACAGCGGGGATTCTACAATGAGCAGTTCTTC.

This sequence joins TRBV13 and TRBJ2-5; 7 positions agree with TRBD2. With 5 bases clipped from V and 2 bases from J, the junction kept 5 bases outside the gene matches. Germline CDR1 reads PRHDT; CDR2 reads FYEKMQ (reference sequence). The CDR3 spans 14 residues. The CDR3 bases are TGTGCCAGCAGCCTGACTAGCAGACAAGAGACCCAGTACTTC. Residues: CASSLTSRQETQYF.

This clone was counted only a few times. The V and J genes are TRBV27 and TRBJ2-1, with TRBD2 as a possible D gene (6 bases). The CDR3 totals 14 residues. Germline V gives CDR1 MNHEY, CDR2 SMNVEV (reference sequence). Trimming pared 8 bases from V and 9 bases from J, leaving 20 bases between. CDR3 in DNA: TGTGCCAGCGGCAGGTCCGGGACTCGCAGTGAGCAGTTCTTC. It encodes CASGRSGTRSEQFF.

In this sample, this clone turned up once. The CDR3 DNA reads TGTGCCTGGAGTGTACCAGGGGACGGAGAGACCCAGTACTTC. This encodes CAWSVPGDGETQYF. The chain combines TRBV30 with TRBJ2-5, with TRBD1 as a possible D gene (6 bases). CDR3 length: 14 residues. Trimming left V 0 bases short and J 4 bases short, with 12 bases between. Germline CDR1 is GTSNPN and CDR2 is SVGIG (reference sequence). Based on the CDR3 plus reference TRBV30 and TRBJ2-5, the full variable domain is SQTIHQWPATLVQPVGSPLSLECTVEGTSNPNLYWYRQAAGRGLQLLFYSVGIGQISSEVPQNLSASRPQDRQFILSSKKLLLSDSGFYLCAWSVPGDGETQYFGPGTRLLVL.

The DNA for the CDR3 is TGTGCCAGCACCCCCGGGGTGGCAGGGGGTAATGAAAAACTGTTTTTT. Protein product: CASTPGVAGGNEKLFF. V is TRBV11-2 and J is TRBJ1-4, with TRBD1 matching over 7 bases. The junction had 12 bases not matched to a gene; V was cut back by 7 bases and J by 4 bases. The CDR3 totals 16 residues. Germline CDR1 reads SGHAT; CDR2 reads FQNNGV.

This chain uses TRBV4-3 with TRBJ2-7; possibly TRBD1 for D (6 bases). Between the trimmed V and J ends, which lost 0 bases and 10 bases, there was a span of 13 bases. The CDR3 is made up of 13 amino acids. Germline assignment: CDR1 LGHNA and CDR2 YSLEER. This CDR3 is CASSQDHTGSQYF. The DNA for the CDR3 is TGCGCCAGCAGCCAAGACCATACAGGGTCACAGTACTTC.

The rearrangement joins TRBV18 to TRBJ2-1; the match to TRBD1 covers 8 bases. Germline assignment: CDR1 KGHSH and CDR2 LQKENI. Trimming at V came to 4 bases and at J to 8 bases, leaving 4 bases not matched to a gene. The CDR3 covers 13 residues. CDR3 DNA sequence: TGTGCCAGCTCACGAGCGACAGGGGATGAGCAGTTCTTC. This encodes CASSRATGDEQFF.

The rearrangement links TRBV4-1 to TRBJ2-2, with 9 nucleotides matching TRBD2. This CDR3 has 16 amino acids. The junction had 5 bases not matched to a gene; V was cut back by 5 bases and J by 1 base. Germline V gene lookup returns CDR1 MGHRA and CDR2 YSYEKL. The chain's CDR3 is CASSYSGGQNTGELFF. The CDR3 DNA reads TGCGCCAGCAGCTATAGCGGGGGCCAGAACACCGGGGAGCTGTTTTTT.

V and J are TRBV5-4 and TRBJ2-5; weak D call: TRBD1 (5 bases). Germline CDR1 is SGHNT and CDR2 is YYREEE (reference sequence). The CDR3 is made up of 13 amino acids. Trimming took off 5 bases at V and 5 bases at J, with 13 bases between the two ends. The CDR3 sequence: CASSMASGETQYF. Written as DNA, the CDR3 is TGTGCCAGCAGTATGGCCTCAGGGGAGACCCAGTACTTC.

The V call is TRBV12-3 or TRBV12-4, the J call TRBJ1-1; D remains unclear. V was pared by 3 bases and J by 1 base, with 6 bases between. The CDR3 covers 13 residues. CDR3 sequence: CASSLGRNTEAFF. The CDR3 coding sequence is TGTGCCAGCAGTTTGGGCAGGAACACTGAAGCTTTCTTT.

This clone has a single count. The gene calls are TRBV18 and TRBJ2-2; 9 bases agree with TRBD1. Germline CDR1 is KGHSH and CDR2 is LQKENI. CDR3 size: 15 residues. The V segment lost 4 bases and the J segment 4 bases; nucleotides outside the gene matches: 4. The CDR3, as DNA: TGTGCCAGCTCACTCGGGACAGGGACCACCGGGGAGCTGTTTTTT. Its protein product is CASSLGTGTTGELFF. Full variable domain (rest looked up from reference TRBV18 and TRBJ2-2): NAGVMQNPRHLVRRRGQEARLRCSPMKGHSHVYWYRQLPEEGLKFMVYLQKENIIDESGMPKERFSAEFPKEGPSILRIQQVVRGDSAAYFCASSLGTGTTGELFFGEGSRLTVL.

The V call is TRBV18, the J call TRBJ1-2; 11 positions agree with TRBD1. J was trimmed by 4 bases and V by 1 base; bases with no gene match: 8. This CDR3 has 17 amino acids. The V gene's germline CDR1 is KGHSH and CDR2 LQKENI. CDR3 nucleotide sequence: TGTGCCAGCTCACCACTTCCCGGACAGGGGGCCCCCTATGGCTACACCTTC. Its translation: CASSPLPGQGAPYGYTF.

This chain links TRBV9 with TRBJ1-2; 7 bases align to TRBD1. Per germline, CDR1 SGDLS and CDR2 YYNGEE. The ends lost 0 bases at V and 0 bases at J; junction bases unmatched: 11. This CDR3 is built from 18 residues. This chain's CDR3 is CASSVGRGRGDTNYGYTF. The DNA of the CDR3 is TGTGCCAGCAGCGTAGGAAGGGGGCGCGGGGACACTAACTATGGCTACACCTTC.

The CDR3 region is CASRRLHQPQHF. The CDR3 DNA reads as TGTGCCAGTAGAAGACTACATCAGCCCCAGCATTTT. The V and J genes are TRBV6-4 and TRBJ1-5; no reliable D call. The CDR3 is 12 residues long. V lost 9 bases and J 5 bases, leaving 11 bases between the germline ends. CDR1 is MRHNA and CDR2 is SNTAGT in the germline V gene.

The gene calls are TRBV2 and TRBJ1-2, with no clear D. V lost 4 bases and J lost 4, with 16 bases in between. Germline assignment: CDR1 SNHLY and CDR2 FYNNEI. This CDR3 region has 15 residues. The CDR3, as DNA: TGTGCCAGCAGTGGCACCGGAGGAGGCCCCTATGGCTACACCTTC. This codes for CASSGTGGGPYGYTF.

The chain combines TRBV3-1 (or the pseudogene TRBV3-2) with TRBJ2-2; TRBD1 matches 8 bases. This CDR3 is 16 amino acids long. V was clipped by 1 base and J by 6 bases; unmatched bases: 7. CDR1 is LGHDT, CDR2 YNNKEL, per germline (reference sequence). The CDR3 loop reads CASSQAAGGSSGELFF. CDR3 bases: TGTGCCAGCAGCCAAGCCGCAGGGGGCAGTTCCGGGGAGCTGTTTTTT.

CDR3 amino acids: CASSLEAGSNQPQHF. CDR3 nucleotide sequence: TGTGCCAGCAGCTTAGAGGCGGGTAGCAATCAGCCCCAGCATTTT. This chain uses TRBV7-8 with TRBJ1-5, with unresolved D. V lost 1 base to trimming and J lost 0 bases, with 7 bases between them. CDR1 is SGHVS and CDR2 is FQNEAQ in the germline V gene. The length of the CDR3 is 15 residues.

V usage is TRBV29-1 and J usage is TRBJ2-2; 8 nucleotides agree with TRBD1. Germline-derived CDR1 and CDR2 are SQVTM and ANQGSEA. The CDR3 consists of 13 residues. In DNA form, the CDR3 reads TGCAGTGCGGACAGGGACAGCACCGGGGAGCTGTTTTTT. Its protein product is CSADRDSTGELFF.

The chain couples TRBV3-1 (or the pseudogene TRBV3-2) to TRBJ2-1; TRBD2 aligns across 9 bases. V trimming: 2 bases; J trimming: 5 bases; junction bases outside the gene matches: 13. This CDR3 has 18 residues. CDR1 is LGHDT, CDR2 YNNKEL, per germline (reference sequence). This chain's CDR3 is CASSQRDLGGGGHNEQFF. The CDR3 DNA reads as TGTGCCAGCAGCCAAAGGGACCTAGGCGGGGGGGGTCACAATGAGCAGTTCTTC.

This sequence joins TRBV7-2 and TRBJ1-1; no firm D call. Germline V gene sequence: CDR1 SGHTA, CDR2 FQGNSA. V was clipped by 5 bases and J by 3 bases, with 13 bases between them. This CDR3 has 14 residues. The CDR3, as DNA: TGTGCCAGCAGCCCACGGGGTGGGTACACTGAAGCTTTCTTT. Amino acid sequence: CASSPRGGYTEAFF.

The genes are TRBV5-6 and TRBJ1-2; the match to TRBD1 covers 11 bases. This CDR3 contains 16 residues. The V gene's germline CDR1 is SGHDT and CDR2 YYEEEE. Germline trimming cut 1 base from V and 4 bases from J; bases unmatched to any gene: 6. CDR3 coding DNA: TGTGCCAGCAGCTTGCCCGGGGACAGGGGGTTCTATGGCTACACCTTC. Translated, it gives CASSLPGDRGFYGYTF.

The rearrangement links TRBV5-1 to TRBJ2-6, with TRBD2 as a possible D gene (6 bases). V dropped 4 bases and J dropped 2 bases, with 10 bases sitting between them. Germline V gene lookup returns CDR1 SGHRS and CDR2 YFSETQ. There are 15 residues in the CDR3. The CDR3 region has the DNA TGCGCCAGCAGCCCGACGGGGGCTGGGGCCAACGTCCTGACTTTC. Its protein is CASSPTGAGANVLTF.

This chain links TRBV3-1 (or the pseudogene TRBV3-2) with TRBJ2-2; 7 bases align to TRBD1. CDR1 and CDR2 (germline): LGHDT, YNNKEL (reference sequence). The ends lost 4 bases at V and 1 base at J; junction bases unmatched: 6. This CDR3 is 16 amino acids long. CDR3 in DNA: TGTGCCAGCAGCCTAAAACAGGGGTGGAACACCGGGGAGCTGTTTTTT. It is translated as CASSLKQGWNTGELFF.

This chain connects TRBV5-5 to TRBJ2-3, with a weak D call TRBD2 (5 bases). Germline V CDR1 and CDR2: SGHKS, YYEKEE (reference sequence). The CDR3 is 16 residues long. V gave up 2 bases and J gave up 4 bases, with 17 bases separating them. CDR3 nucleotide sequence: TGTGCCAGCAGCTTCGGGGTTACGATCGGGGCAGATACGCAGTATTTT. This codes for CASSFGVTIGADTQYF. The whole variable domain, remainder taken from reference TRBV5-5 and TRBJ2-3, is DAGVTQSPTHLIKTRGQQVTLRCSPISGHKSVSWYQQVLGQGPQFIFQYYEKEERGRGNFPDRFSARQFPNYSSELNVNALLLGDSALYLCASSFGVTIGADTQYFGPGTRLTVL.

This clone has only a few counts. V is TRBV5-1 and J is TRBJ1-2; D unresolved. V was shortened by 0 bases and J by 5 bases, with 11 bases between the two germline ends. The CDR3 is 14 residues long. The germline V gene has CDR1 SGHRS and CDR2 YFSETQ. The CDR3 DNA reads as TGCGCCAGCAGCTTGGCGCAGGATTTGTATGGCTACACCTTC. Its translation: CASSLAQDLYGYTF.

This clone is a singleton in its sample. The gene calls are TRBV9 and TRBJ1-2; D is unclear. Germline values: CDR1 SGDLS, CDR2 YYNGEE. V was cut by 0 bases and J by 4 bases, with 10 bases left in between. There are 14 residues in the CDR3. The CDR3: CASSVVGGSYGYTF. The CDR3 DNA reads TGTGCCAGCAGCGTAGTCGGAGGGTCCTATGGCTACACCTTC.

This chain connects TRBV7-9 to TRBJ1-1; D may be TRBD1 (6 bases). Deletions cut 7 bases from V and 1 base from J, with 13 bases between. The CDR3 length is 14 residues. Germline V gene lookup returns CDR1 SEHNR and CDR2 FQNEAQ (reference sequence). Here the CDR3 DNA reads TGTGCCAGCACCATTCCGACAGGGAACACTGAAGCTTTCTTT. Translation gives CASTIPTGNTEAFF.

The chain uses TRBV6-5 and TRBJ2-7, with D uncertain. Germline V gene lookup returns CDR1 MNHEY and CDR2 SVGAGI. V lost 0 bases to trimming and J lost 1 base, with 4 bases between them. CDR3 size: 13 residues. CDR3 residues: CASSYSRSYEQYF. CDR3 nucleotides: TGTGCCAGCAGTTACTCGAGATCCTACGAGCAGTACTTC.